Each of the 7 T cell receptor beta chains below was sequenced from the same sample in a study of identical twins. A single record per CDR3 protein comes from TCRdb applying MiXCR to the 5' RACE reads. The table records some 260,000 distinct CDR3 sequences, over 13% of them present only once. Source material: memory (CD45RO+) T cells sorted from blood. The receptors were sampled from a woman aged 18-29 years in good health.

The V and J genes are TRBV29-1 and TRBJ2-7, with TRBD1 matching 8 bases. Germline V CDR1 and CDR2: SQVTM, ANQGSEA. V trimming: 0 bases; J trimming: 7 bases; junction bases outside the gene matches: 5. The CDR3 loop spans 13 amino acids. The DNA of the CDR3 is TGCAGCGTTGAAGAGGAGGACAGGGTTGAGCAGTACTTC. Residues: CSVEEEDRVEQYF.

This clonotype was seen a handful of times. The V gene is TRBV5-5, the J gene TRBJ1-2; no clear D gene. V lost 4 bases to trimming and J lost 0 bases, with 13 bases between them. The CDR3 totals 15 residues. The germline V gene encodes CDR1 SGHKS and CDR2 YYEKEE (reference sequence). CDR3 loop: CASSPPLRANYGYTF. For the CDR3, the DNA is TGTGCCAGCAGCCCCCCACTGCGGGCTAACTATGGCTACACCTTC. Drawing the rest from reference TRBV5-5 and TRBJ1-2, the complete variable domain is DAGVTQSPTHLIKTRGQQVTLRCSPISGHKSVSWYQQVLGQGPQFIFQYYEKEERGRGNFPDRFSARQFPNYSSELNVNALLLGDSALYLCASSPPLRANYGYTFGSGTRLTVV.

This clonotype was seen many times. This rearrangement joins TRBV9 to TRBJ2-1; TRBD2 aligns across 12 bases. The CDR3 spans 16 residues. Germline V gene data show CDR1 as SGDLS and CDR2 as YYNGEE. The V segment lost 4 bases and the J segment 6 bases; nucleotides outside the gene matches: 8. CDR3 residues: CASSPMGTSGRNEQFF. DNA of the CDR3: TGTGCCAGCAGCCCAATGGGGACTAGCGGGCGCAATGAGCAGTTCTTC.

The V and J genes are TRBV20-1 and TRBJ1-2; maybe TRBD1 (5 bases). The V gene lost 0 bases and the J gene lost 2 bases, with 7 bases spanning the gap. Germline values: CDR1 DFQATT, CDR2 SNEGSKA (reference sequence). The CDR3 sequence is 13 residues long. The CDR3 loop is CSARDRQNYGYTF. For the CDR3, the DNA is TGCAGTGCTAGAGATCGACAGAACTATGGCTACACCTTC.

This clonotype was counted a few times. The rearrangement joins TRBV18 to TRBJ1-5; D is unresolved. The germline V gene has CDR1 KGHSH and CDR2 LQKENI. Trimming removed 6 bases at V and 5 bases at J, with 11 bases between. The CDR3 has 13 residues. The CDR3 reads CASSEQTDQPQHF. The CDR3 DNA sequence: TGTGCCAGCTCCGAACAAACGGATCAGCCCCAGCATTTT.

The genes are TRBV28 and TRBJ2-2; TRBD1 matches 9 bases. J was trimmed by 2 bases and V by 5 bases; bases with no gene match: 6. The germline V gene encodes CDR1 MDHEN and CDR2 SYDVKM. This CDR3 has 16 residues. DNA of the CDR3: TGTGCCAGCAGTCCATGGGGACAGGGCAACACCGGGGAGCTGTTTTTT. This encodes CASSPWGQGNTGELFF.

This clonotype was seen a few times. V gene TRBV18 combines with J gene TRBJ2-3, with a tentative D call TRBD1 (6 bases). This CDR3 has 15 residues. V was shortened by 3 bases and J by 2 bases, with 12 bases between the two germline ends. Germline values: CDR1 KGHSH, CDR2 LQKENI. The CDR3 sequence is CASSPGALHTDTQYF. The CDR3 region has the DNA TGTGCCAGCTCACCGGGGGCCCTCCACACAGATACGCAGTATTTT.